A single sample is the source of the 3 T cell receptor beta chains below, sequenced in a study of a mutant IDH1 vaccine in newly diagnosed glioma. Their recognized antigens are unknown. Assay used: immunoSEQ multiplex PCR; TCRdb lists only in-frame clones, some missing. The table has about 110,000 clones, roughly 88% seen once. Time point described: week 11, during vaccination. Doses consisted of 300 ug of mutant IDH1 20-mer peptide each, paired with topical imiquimod. This specimen consisted of PBMCs, obtained from a glioma patient whose treatment included an IDH1 peptide vaccine. These receptors all come from a woman aged 50 to 60 with glioma.

The chain uses TRBV21-1 and TRBJ2-1; TRBD2 is the table's D call and was not checked against the DNA. TRBV21-1 is recorded as a pseudogene. The CDR3 covers 16 residues. The CDR3 sequence is CASSKVAGRPGDEQFF. The CDR3 nucleotides are TGTGCCAGCAGCAAAGTGGCGGGACGGCCAGGTGATGAGCAGTTCTTC.

CDR3 sequence: CASTPIGVYGYTF. The CDR3 DNA reads TGTGCCAGCACCCCGATTGGGGTCTATGGCTACACCTTC. The chain uses TRBV7-9 and TRBJ1-2; no firm D call. The CDR3 is 13 residues long. Germline V gene sequence: CDR1 SEHNR, CDR2 FQNEAQ (reference sequence). V lost 7 bases, J lost 4 bases, and 13 bases lay in between.

A single count supports this clone. This chain uses TRBV9 with TRBJ2-2, with D unclear. Germline CDR1 is SGDLS and CDR2 is YYNGEE. The CDR3 has 11 amino acids. V lost 8 bases, J lost 7 bases, and 9 bases lay in between. CDR3 in DNA: TGTGCCAGTCAGAGGAGCGGGGAGCTGTTTTTT. Translated, it gives CASQRSGELFF. Full variable domain (remainder filled in from reference TRBV9 and TRBJ2-2): DSGVTQTPKHLITATGQRVTLRCSPRSGDLSVYWYQQSLDQGLQFLIQYYNGEERAKGNILERFSAQQFPDLHSELNLSSLELGDSALYFCASQRSGELFFGEGSRLTVL.